What follows are 20 T cell receptor beta chains derived from one specimen sequenced in a study of blood T cell repertoires in COVID-19. Libraries were prepared by immunoSEQ multiplex PCR; TCRdb keeps only in-frame clonotypes and omits some of them. The profile shows more than 200,000 clones, 85% to 90% of them singletons. Sequences were obtained from peripheral blood. These receptors came from an elderly man with acute or convalescent COVID-19.

V and J are TRBV18 and TRBJ2-5; TRBD1 is a possible D gene (6 bases). The CDR3 is made up of 15 amino acids. Germline assignment: CDR1 KGHSH and CDR2 LQKENI. V was pared by 3 bases and J by 4 bases, with 15 bases between. CDR3 nucleotides: TGTGCCAGCTCACCTCAGGGGAAACGCGGAGAGACCCAGTACTTC. It yields the protein CASSPQGKRGETQYF. Combining the CDR3 with reference TRBV18 and TRBJ2-5 gives the whole variable domain NAGVMQNPRHLVRRRGQEARLRCSPMKGHSHVYWYRQLPEEGLKFMVYLQKENIIDESGMPKERFSAEFPKEGPSILRIQQVVRGDSAAYFCASSPQGKRGETQYFGPGTRLLVL.

This clone was recorded once. This chain connects TRBV5-4 to TRBJ1-2; no firm D call. The V end was cut by 4 bases, the J end by 10 bases, with 14 bases between. The length of the CDR3 is 12 residues. The germline V gene has CDR1 SGHNT and CDR2 YYREEE (reference sequence). The CDR3 loop is CASSPIPGDYTF. CDR3 nucleotide sequence: TGTGCCAGCAGCCCGATCCCGGGAGACTACACCTTC.

The J gene is TRBJ2-5, the V gene TRBV15; D is possibly TRBD2 (6 bases). Deletions cut 1 base from V and 4 bases from J, with 13 bases between. The CDR3 extends over 15 amino acids. From germline, CDR1 is LNHNV and CDR2 YYDKDF (reference sequence). The CDR3 region is CATSRVYGSRETQYF. CDR3 bases: TGTGCCACCAGCAGAGTCTACGGGAGCCGAGAGACCCAGTACTTC.

The V gene is TRBV19, the J gene TRBJ2-2, with D possibly being TRBD2 (6 bases). Germline-derived CDR1 and CDR2 are LNHDA and SQIVND (reference sequence). Trimming removed 7 bases at V and 4 bases at J, with 16 bases between. The CDR3 has 15 residues. The CDR3 sequence is CASKGGGTGTGELFF. The CDR3 bases are TGTGCCAGTAAGGGCGGCGGGACCGGCACCGGGGAGCTGTTTTTT.

This clone was detected once. The rearrangement links TRBV15 to TRBJ1-5, with TRBD1 identical over 7 bases. Germline V gene lookup returns CDR1 LNHNV and CDR2 YYDKDF (reference sequence). With 1 base clipped from V and 6 bases from J, the junction kept 6 bases outside the gene matches. The CDR3 is 15 amino acids. The CDR3 DNA sequence: TGTGCCACCAGCAGAGTACAGGGGAAGGGTCAGCCCCAGCATTTT. It is translated as CATSRVQGKGQPQHF.

The chain uses TRBV6-2 or TRBV6-3 and TRBJ1-1; 7 bases are shared with TRBD1. This CDR3 has 13 amino acids. V dropped 6 bases and J dropped 6; count of bases not matched to a gene: 7. From germline, CDR1 is MNHEY and CDR2 SVGEGT. The CDR3 region is CASSGRGRAEAFF. The CDR3 nucleotides read TGTGCCAGCAGCGGAAGGGGGCGGGCTGAAGCTTTCTTT.

CDR3 residues: CASSTGQGARAFF. The CDR3 DNA reads as TGTGCCAGCAGTACAGGACAGGGGGCGAGAGCTTTCTTT. This chain joins TRBV28 and TRBJ1-1; 11 bases line up with TRBD1. Germline lookup yields CDR1 MDHEN and CDR2 SYDVKM. J was trimmed by 10 bases and V by 5 bases; bases with no gene match: 6. This CDR3 has 13 amino acids.

The genes are TRBV19 and TRBJ2-5; possibly TRBD2 for D (5 bases). The CDR3 extends over 14 amino acids. Germline V gene lookup returns CDR1 LNHDA and CDR2 SQIVND (reference sequence). The V end lost 6 bases, the J end lost 1 base, and 12 bases lay between the germline ends. CDR3 loop: CASSSGVIQETQYF. The CDR3 DNA follows: TGTGCCAGTAGCAGCGGAGTCATCCAAGAGACCCAGTACTTC.

The chain carries TRBV11-2 and TRBJ2-1; TRBD2 agrees at 8 bases. Per germline, CDR1 SGHAT and CDR2 FQNNGV. V gave up 1 base and J gave up 6 bases; unmatched junction bases: 2. The CDR3 is made up of 14 amino acids. The CDR3 protein is CASSLAGGPNEQFF. The CDR3, as DNA: TGTGCCAGCAGCTTAGCGGGAGGGCCCAATGAGCAGTTCTTC.

The chain combines TRBV5-1 with TRBJ1-4; 9 nucleotides align to TRBD1. The length of the CDR3 is 15 residues. The germline gives CDR1 SGHRS, CDR2 YFSETQ. V was clipped by 4 bases and J by 6 bases; unmatched bases: 7. This chain's CDR3 is CASSRPGTGHEKLFF. CDR3 nucleotides: TGCGCCAGCAGCCGACCCGGGACAGGGCATGAAAAACTGTTTTTT.

V is TRBV7-2 and J is TRBJ2-4, with 12 bases matching TRBD2. The CDR3 runs to 16 residues. The V gene's germline CDR1 is SGHTA and CDR2 FQGNSA. The V segment lost 5 bases and the J segment 2 bases; nucleotides outside the gene matches: 4. The CDR3 nucleotides read TGTGCCAGCAGCCCCACTAGCGGGAGGACCAAAAACATTCAGTACTTC. Residues: CASSPTSGRTKNIQYF.

The chain has TRBV5-1 and TRBJ2-2; no reliable D call. The CDR3 has 12 amino acids. CDR1 is SGHRS, CDR2 YFSETQ, per germline. The V end was cut by 2 bases, the J end by 10 bases, with 9 bases between. The CDR3 sequence: CASSLPLEELFF. The CDR3 bases are TGCGCCAGCAGCTTACCGTTAGAGGAGCTGTTTTTT.

This clone appeared once. The chain joins TRBV4-1 to TRBJ1-5; a weak D match, TRBD1 (6 bases). The CDR3 runs to 16 residues. V gave up 1 base and J gave up 4 bases, with 14 bases separating them. CDR1 is MGHRA, CDR2 YSYEKL, per germline. The CDR3 bases are TGCGCCAGCAGCCAAGTTACCGGGACATCGAATCAGCCCCAGCATTTT. It translates to CASSQVTGTSNQPQHF.

The chain couples TRBV19 to TRBJ1-2, with 11 positions matching TRBD1. The J segment lost 0 bases and the V segment lost 4 bases, leaving 4 bases of the junction unmatched. The germline gives CDR1 LNHDA, CDR2 SQIVND (reference sequence). This CDR3 comprises 16 residues. DNA for the CDR3: TGTGCCAGTAGTAGGACAGGGGGCCCAGCTAACTATGGCTACACCTTC. Its translation is CASSRTGGPANYGYTF.

This clone occurred a few times. The chain couples TRBV4-2 to TRBJ2-3; D unresolved. V was shortened by 1 base and J by 0 bases, with 11 bases between the two germline ends. This CDR3 is 16 amino acids long. Germline V CDR1 and CDR2: LGHNA, YNFKEQ. CDR3 coding DNA: TGTGCCAGCAGCCAAGGAGGAGCGACTAGCACAGATACGCAGTATTTT. Translated, it gives CASSQGGATSTDTQYF.

This chain joins TRBV6-2 or TRBV6-3 and TRBJ1-3; D perhaps matches TRBD1 (5 bases). The V end was cut by 5 bases, the J end by 4 bases, with 6 bases between. CDR1 is MNHEY, CDR2 SVGEGT, per germline. This CDR3 is built from 12 residues. The CDR3 is CASSRQGNTIYF. The CDR3 DNA reads as TGTGCCAGCAGTCGACAGGGAAACACCATATATTTT.

This sequence joins TRBV6-5 and TRBJ2-7, with TRBD2 matching 11 bases. V lost 5 bases, J lost 2 bases, and 5 bases stayed unmatched. Germline V gene data show CDR1 as MNHEY and CDR2 as SVGAGI. The CDR3 runs 15 residues. CDR3 amino acids: CASSRGTSGTYEQYV. In nucleotides, the CDR3 is TGTGCCAGCAGTAGAGGGACTAGCGGAACCTACGAGCAGTACGTC.

CDR3 sequence (DNA): TGTGCCAGCAGCCAAGCCTTACAAGAGACCCAGTACTTC. It translates to CASSQALQETQYF. The rearrangement links TRBV11-3 to TRBJ2-5; D remains unclear. CDR1 and CDR2 from the germline V gene are SGHNT and YENEEA. This CDR3 is built from 13 residues. V was trimmed by 5 bases and J by 2 bases, leaving 9 bases between them.

A single count supports this clone. The chain joins TRBV11-2 to TRBJ1-4; 8 nucleotides match TRBD1. Per germline, CDR1 SGHAT and CDR2 FQNNGV. This CDR3 region has 14 residues. The junction had 11 bases not matched to a gene; V was cut back by 5 bases and J by 12 bases. The CDR3 DNA follows: TGTGCCAGCAGCCAAGGACAGGGAGGAGAGGAACTGTTTTTT. It is translated as CASSQGQGGEELFF.

The chain employs TRBV28 and TRBJ1-5, with a tentative D call TRBD1 (5 bases). Trimming removed 5 bases at V and 5 bases at J, with 13 bases between. CDR1 and CDR2 from the germline V gene are MDHEN and SYDVKM. The CDR3 sequence is 14 residues long. The CDR3 reads CASSGLLGHQPQHF. The CDR3, as DNA: TGTGCCAGCAGTGGGCTCCTGGGGCATCAGCCCCAGCATTTT.